Following are 26 T cell receptor beta chains from one sample sequenced in a study of glioma-infiltrating T cells after dendritic cell vaccination (dated by TCRdb to about 2016). Library construction relied on the immunoSEQ multiplex PCR assay. Not all clones reach the TCRdb copy of this immuneACCESS table, which keeps in-frame sequences only. Checked studies attribute under half of the gap to unresolved V genes and leave the rest unexplained. The sample table records about 110,000 clones; 90% of these occur just once. More than 2.5% of the sample is in the top ten clones. The time point label on this specimen signifies: after dendritic cell vaccination, including at tumor progression/relapse. This material consisted of blood, taken after dendritic cell vaccination. The receptors were gathered from a human donor with glioblastoma.

This chain joins TRBV7-8 and TRBJ2-7; the D gene is possibly TRBD2 (6 bases). CDR1 and CDR2 (germline): SGHVS, FQNEAQ. V was shortened by 5 bases and J by 6 bases, with 20 bases between the two germline ends. CDR3 length: 15 residues. CDR3 bases: TGTGCCAGCAGCCCTTCCCTAGCGCCTTTAGGCGAGCAGTACTTC. Its translation: CASSPSLAPLGEQYF.

The chain joins TRBV5-6 to TRBJ2-1; 7 bases align to TRBD2. This CDR3 region has 14 residues. V lost 5 bases and J lost 5; bases outside the gene matches: 7. Germline V gene sequence: CDR1 SGHDT, CDR2 YYEEEE. CDR3 residues: CASRGIAGDNEQFF. CDR3 DNA: TGTGCCAGCAGGGGTATAGCGGGCGACAATGAGCAGTTCTTC.

This clone came up once. This sequence joins TRBV10-3 and TRBJ2-2, with D possibly being TRBD2 (5 bases). Trimming shortened V by 1 base and J by 5 bases, and 11 bases separated the two germline ends. This CDR3 is 15 amino acids long. The germline V gene encodes CDR1 ENHRY and CDR2 SYGVKD. CDR3 nucleotides: TGTGCCATCAGTGAGTTTCAGACGGGAACCGGGGAGCTGTTTTTT. Amino acid sequence: CAISEFQTGTGELFF.

The rearrangement uses TRBV9 and TRBJ2-7, with 10 bases aligning to TRBD2. In germline, CDR1 is SGDLS, CDR2 YYNGEE. This CDR3 is 15 amino acids long. V trimming: 2 bases; J trimming: 4 bases; junction bases outside the gene matches: 6. The CDR3 region is CASSVSSGGEYEQYF. CDR3 nucleotides: TGTGCCAGCAGCGTTTCTAGCGGGGGAGAGTACGAGCAGTACTTC. Filled out from reference TRBV9 and TRBJ2-7, the complete variable domain reads DSGVTQTPKHLITATGQRVTLRCSPRSGDLSVYWYQQSLDQGLQFLIQYYNGEERAKGNILERFSAQQFPDLHSELNLSSLELGDSALYFCASSVSSGGEYEQYFGPGTRLTVT.

J is TRBJ2-7 and V is TRBV6-1; 8 bases line up with TRBD1. This CDR3 has 13 amino acids. Germline lookup yields CDR1 MNHNS and CDR2 SASEGT. V shed 4 bases and J 6 bases; nucleotides not matched to a gene: 5. This CDR3 is CASSGTDRAEQYF. As DNA, the CDR3 is TGTGCCAGCAGTGGGACGGACAGGGCCGAGCAGTACTTC.

This rearrangement joins TRBV4-1 to TRBJ1-2; 8 positions match TRBD1. The CDR3 contains 15 residues. Germline values: CDR1 MGHRA, CDR2 YSYEKL. The ends lost 3 bases at V and 4 bases at J; junction bases unmatched: 7. The CDR3 region has the DNA TGCGCCAGCAGCCAGAGACAGGGGTTTGTCTATGGCTACACCTTC. Translation gives CASSQRQGFVYGYTF.

The V call is TRBV11-3, the J call TRBJ2-7; D might be TRBD1 (7 bases). Germline V CDR1 and CDR2: SGHNT, YENEEA. V was shortened by 5 bases and J by 6 bases, with 17 bases between the two germline ends. This CDR3 comprises 14 residues. This CDR3 is CASSAGQRRSEQYF. The CDR3 bases are TGTGCCAGCAGCGCGGGACAGCGGAGGTCCGAGCAGTACTTC. Full variable domain (rest looked up from reference TRBV11-3 and TRBJ2-7): EAGVVQSPRYKIIEKKQPVAFWCNPISGHNTLYWYLQNLGQGPELLIRYENEEAVDDSQLPKDRFSAERLKGVDSTLKIQPAELGDSAVYLCASSAGQRRSEQYFGPGTRLTVT.

J is TRBJ1-2 and V is TRBV7-9; TRBD1 might be the D (6 bases). V dropped 3 bases and J dropped 8 bases, with 16 bases sitting between them. CDR1 is SEHNR, CDR2 FQNEAQ, per germline (reference sequence). The CDR3 is 14 residues long. The DNA for the CDR3 is TGTGCCAGCAGCTTTAACCAGGGGACGAGCGGCTACACCTTC. Translation: CASSFNQGTSGYTF. The full variable domain, its missing parts supplied by reference TRBV7-9 and TRBJ1-2, is DTGVSQNPRHKITKRGQNVTFRCDPISEHNRLYWYRQTLGQGPEFLTYFQNEAQLEKSRLLSDRFSAERPKGSFSTLEIQRTEQGDSAMYLCASSFNQGTSGYTFGSGTRLTVV.

This clone was seen a single time. The chain uses TRBV11-2 and TRBJ2-3, with TRBD1 as a possible D gene (5 bases). This CDR3 is built from 16 residues. CDR1 is SGHAT, CDR2 FQNNGV, per germline. The ends were cut back, 5 bases at V and 0 bases at J, with 15 bases in the middle. In DNA form, the CDR3 reads TGTGCCAGCAGCCCCCCCCAGGGTACTAGCACAGATACGCAGTATTTT. This encodes CASSPPQGTSTDTQYF.

The chain carries TRBV2 and TRBJ2-7; 8 bases are shared with TRBD1. CDR1 is SNHLY, CDR2 FYNNEI, per germline. The CDR3 is 18 residues long. After removal of 2 bases from V and 1 base from J, the junction contained 13 bases not matched to a gene. CDR3 in amino acids: CASSEPGRGLRPSYEQYF. The CDR3 DNA sequence: TGTGCCAGCAGTGAACCAGGCAGGGGGCTTAGACCTTCCTACGAGCAGTACTTC.

This chain joins TRBV29-1 and TRBJ2-5; 8 bases line up with TRBD1. Looked up from germline, CDR1 is SQVTM and CDR2 is ANQGSEA. V lost 7 bases and J lost 5; bases outside the gene matches: 15. The length of the CDR3 is 15 residues. CDR3 residues: CSATADRARGETQYF. For the CDR3, the DNA is TGCAGCGCGACCGCGGACAGGGCTAGGGGGGAGACCCAGTACTTC. Combining the CDR3 with reference TRBV29-1 and TRBJ2-5 gives the whole variable domain SAVISQKPSRDICQRGTSLTIQCQVDSQVTMMFWYRQQPGQSLTLIATANQGSEATYESGFVIDKFPISRPNLTFSTLTVSNMSPEDSSIYLCSATADRARGETQYFGPGTRLLVL.

There are a few counts of this clone. The CDR3 loop is CASSLFGTVDEKLFF. The CDR3 DNA is TGCGCCAGCAGCTTGTTTGGGACAGTGGATGAAAAACTGTTTTTT. The gene calls are TRBV5-1 and TRBJ1-4, with TRBD1 matching 7 bases. J was trimmed by 6 bases and V by 1 base; bases with no gene match: 6. The CDR3 is 15 residues long. Germline V gives CDR1 SGHRS, CDR2 YFSETQ.

The rearrangement joins TRBV11-2 to TRBJ2-1, with a weak D call TRBD2 (7 bases). V shed 8 bases and J shed 7 bases, with 27 bases lying between them. Per germline, CDR1 SGHAT and CDR2 FQNNGV. The CDR3 totals 17 residues. The CDR3 here is CASGSRFGGGGLNEQFF. CDR3 nucleotide sequence: TGTGCCAGCGGCTCCCGTTTTGGTGGCGGGGGCTTGAATGAGCAGTTCTTC.

The rearrangement joins TRBV13 to TRBJ1-2; the D is unclear. With 5 bases removed from V and 2 bases from J, the gap between germline ends came to 12 bases. Per germline, CDR1 PRHDT and CDR2 FYEKMQ (reference sequence). This CDR3 spans 14 amino acids. For the CDR3, the DNA is TGTGCCAGCAGCCTCCTACGGGGAAACTATGGCTACACCTTC. Protein sequence: CASSLLRGNYGYTF.

This chain joins TRBV4-1 and TRBJ1-4, with D maybe TRBD1 (6 bases). Germline CDR1 is MGHRA and CDR2 is YSYEKL. V gave up 4 bases and J gave up 7 bases, with 19 bases separating them. This CDR3 has 16 residues. The DNA for the CDR3 is TGCGCCAGCAGCCGGGCGCTAGGGGGTTCCGGTGAAAAACTGTTTTTT. It codes for CASSRALGGSGEKLFF.

V is TRBV27 and J is TRBJ1-1, with TRBD1 as a possible D gene (6 bases). Trimming removed 4 bases at V and 5 bases at J, with 17 bases between. From germline, CDR1 is MNHEY and CDR2 SMNVEV (reference sequence). The CDR3 has 15 amino acids. The CDR3 reads CASSSRPHRDTEAFF. In DNA, the CDR3 is TGTGCCAGCAGTTCTCGTCCGCACAGGGATACTGAAGCTTTCTTT.

This clone came up once. The V and J genes are TRBV6-4 and TRBJ2-1; D may be TRBD1 (7 bases). V was shortened by 0 bases and J by 8 bases, with 11 bases between the two germline ends. Per germline, CDR1 MRHNA and CDR2 SNTAGT. The CDR3 covers 14 residues. In nucleotides, the CDR3 is TGTGCCAGCAGTGACTCCCCAGGGGGGTATGAGCAGTTCTTC. Translated: CASSDSPGGYEQFF.

With respect to this clone: The sample contains more than one DNA sequence encoding this CDR3. The rearrangement joins TRBV10-2 to TRBJ2-1; 7 bases are a match to TRBD2. V shed 6 bases, J shed 8 bases, and the junction held 16 bases outside the gene matches. The CDR3 sequence is 16 residues long. Germline loops: CDR1 WSHSY, CDR2 SAAADI. The CDR3 DNA sequence: TGCGCCAGCAGGGTTCTAGGATGGGGGGGTGCCGATGAGCAGTTCTTC. The encoded protein is CASRVLGWGGADEQFF.

The DNA for the CDR3 is TGTGCCAGCAGCCCCGACAGACTCCAGTACTTC. It codes for CASSPDRLQYF. V usage is TRBV6-6 and J usage is TRBJ2-5; D may be TRBD1 (5 bases). Germline CDR1 and CDR2: MNHNY and SVGAGI (reference sequence). The length of the CDR3 is 11 residues. Trimming took off 6 bases at V and 10 bases at J, with 12 bases between the two ends.

The rearrangement links TRBV30 to TRBJ1-2; TRBD1 aligns across 8 bases. Germline V gives CDR1 GTSNPN, CDR2 SVGIG (reference sequence). The trim removed 7 bases at V and 5 bases at J, leaving 6 bases unmatched. The CDR3 spans 12 residues. CDR3 DNA: TGTGCCTCAGGGGGCTTTAGGTATGGCTACACCTTC. Translated: CASGGFRYGYTF.

The chain has TRBV27 and TRBJ2-1, with D perhaps matching TRBD2 (8 bases). Germline CDR1 MNHEY, CDR2 SMNVEV (reference sequence). CDR3 size: 16 residues. The V end lost 5 bases, the J end lost 4 bases, and 18 bases lay between the germline ends. CDR3: CASSPGGTEAYNEQFF. The CDR3 coding sequence is TGTGCCAGCAGTCCGGGGGGGACAGAAGCTTACAATGAGCAGTTCTTC.

The chain joins TRBV9 to TRBJ1-5, with a weak D call TRBD1 (6 bases). CDR1 and CDR2 (germline): SGDLS, YYNGEE. With 3 bases removed from V and 5 bases from J, the gap between germline ends came to 18 bases. This CDR3 contains 16 residues. Written as DNA, the CDR3 is TGTGCCAGCAGCGCCGACTCGGGGGGCTCGGATCAGCCCCAGCATTTT. Its protein product is CASSADSGGSDQPQHF.

A single count supports this clone. This chain uses TRBV5-6 with TRBJ2-7; TRBD1 matches at 12 bases. CDR1 is SGHDT and CDR2 is YYEEEE in the germline V gene. The CDR3 is 18 residues long. The V and J ends lost 0 bases and 6 bases, in that order; junction bases with no gene match: 13. The CDR3 loop is CASSLVGGPGQGALEQYF. The DNA of the CDR3 is TGTGCCAGCAGCTTGGTAGGTGGACCGGGACAGGGGGCCCTCGAGCAGTACTTC.

This clone was seen a single time. V gene TRBV13 combines with J gene TRBJ1-1; D not certain. The germline CDR1 and CDR2 sequences are PRHDT and FYEKMQ (reference sequence). The CDR3 is 14 residues long. V was pared by 6 bases and J by 5 bases, with 16 bases between. The CDR3 nucleotides are TGTGCCAGCAGTCTGCTCGGCGGAGGGACTGAAGCTTTCTTT. Protein product: CASSLLGGGTEAFF.

V gene TRBV11-2 combines with J gene TRBJ2-7; D is perhaps TRBD2 (5 bases). There are 13 residues in the CDR3. Germline CDR1 and CDR2: SGHAT and FQNNGV. V lost 1 base and J 6 bases, leaving 10 bases between the germline ends. CDR3 amino acids: CASSLARGSEQYF. CDR3 nucleotides: TGTGCCAGCAGCTTAGCCCGGGGTAGCGAGCAGTACTTC.

The chain has TRBV10-3 and TRBJ2-5; TRBD1 agrees at 7 bases. V trimming: 8 bases; J trimming: 4 bases; junction bases outside the gene matches: 4. Germline CDR1 is ENHRY and CDR2 is SYGVKD. This CDR3 spans 12 amino acids. Here the CDR3 DNA reads TGTGCCATCGCGACAGGGCCAGAGACCCAGTACTTC. It encodes CAIATGPETQYF.